The 7 T cell receptor beta chains below were found in one sample sequenced in a study of regulatory T cells in long-lasting Graves disease listed by TCRdb under 2021. The time point label on this specimen signifies: persistent/refractory GD, antithyroid drugs over 5 years with positive TRAb. For both TCR sequencing and RNA sequencing, RNA was extracted from PBMCs in TRIzol. The library came from multiplex PCR. This sample was sequenced with an Illumina HiSeq 4000. CDR3 regions were amplified by Arm-PCR with iRepertoire HTBI primers to construct TCR beta libraries. The raw public data were reprocessed by TCRdb itself: fastp quality trimming at Q25, MiXCR clonotype calling, in-frame beta chains only. Rows merge per CDR3 protein into single entries with the most common DNA and genes. For this sample the table gives over 650,000 distinct CDR3 sequences, of which 25% to 35% were detected only once. Clones ranked in the top ten supply 35% to 55% of the sample.

The sample here was peripheral blood mononuclear cells (PBMCs), taken when the disease was refractory, from a patient treated with antithyroid drugs. Receptor source: a female donor with Graves disease.

The genes are TRBV5-1 and TRBJ2-3; D is perhaps TRBD2 (6 bases). CDR1 is SGHRS and CDR2 is YFSETQ in the germline V gene. Trimming took off 3 bases at V and 8 bases at J, with 7 bases between the two ends. This CDR3 contains 11 residues. For the CDR3, the DNA is TGCGCCAGCAGCTGGGGACTTACGCAGTATTTT. It translates to CASSWGLTQYF.

This rearrangement joins TRBV7-9 to TRBJ2-7, with D perhaps TRBD1 (7 bases). Germline-derived CDR1 and CDR2 are SEHNR and FQNEAQ (reference sequence). The V end was cut by 5 bases, the J end by 7 bases, with 27 bases between. The CDR3 is 17 amino acids. The CDR3 is CASSLSRGTDIREEQYF. As DNA, the CDR3 is TGTGCCAGCAGCCTCTCCAGGGGGACAGACATACGGGAGGAGCAGTACTTC.

This clonotype has more than one count but fewer than ten. The chain couples TRBV11-2 to TRBJ2-6; D not certain. The CDR3 has 15 amino acids. Germline assignment: CDR1 SGHAT and CDR2 FQNNGV. V lost 4 bases, J lost 4 bases, and 11 bases lay in between. As DNA, the CDR3 is TGTGCCAGCAGCTCTATCTCCGGGGGGGCCAACGTCCTGACTTTC. Translating it yields CASSSISGGANVLTF. The entire variable domain, with the rest obtained from reference TRBV11-2 and TRBJ2-6, is as follows: EAGVAQSPRYKIIEKRQSVAFWCNPISGHATLYWYQQILGQGPKLLIQFQNNGVVDDSQLPKDRFSAERLKGVDSTLKIQPAKLEDSAVYLCASSSISGGANVLTFGAGSRLTVL.

This clonotype was picked up many times. The chain has TRBV9 and TRBJ1-1; D unclear. V was clipped by 0 bases and J by 0 bases, with 6 bases between them. This CDR3 has 14 amino acids. Germline V gives CDR1 SGDLS, CDR2 YYNGEE. The CDR3 nucleotides read TGTGCCAGCAGCGTAGGGGTGTTGAACACTGAAGCTTTCTTT. It translates to CASSVGVLNTEAFF.

Points on this clonotype: An end of the junction differs from the germline gene, which may be a read error. The genes are TRBV2 and TRBJ1-4; 8 bases agree with TRBD1. Germline CDR1 and CDR2: SNHLY and FYNNEI. CDR3 length: 13 residues. CDR3 DNA sequence: TGTGCCATCAGTGCCAGGGGGCTCGAAAAACTGTTTTTT. It is translated as CAISARGLEKLFF.

V gene TRBV2 combines with J gene TRBJ1-4, with D uncertain. V was cut by 6 bases and J by 7 bases, with 12 bases left in between. From germline, CDR1 is SNHLY and CDR2 FYNNEI. This CDR3 region has 13 residues. In DNA form, the CDR3 reads TGTGCCAGCAGCTTTGGTACTGGTGAAAAACTGTTTTTT. It specifies CASSFGTGEKLFF.

The gene calls are TRBV29-1 and TRBJ1-4, with no clear D. V was shortened by 6 bases and J by 6 bases, with 8 bases between the two germline ends. The CDR3 consists of 11 residues. The germline V gene encodes CDR1 SQVTM and CDR2 ANQGSEA. The CDR3 spells CSVERDEKLFF. The CDR3 nucleotides are TGCAGCGTCGAGCGGGATGAAAAACTGTTTTTT. The whole variable domain, remainder taken from reference TRBV29-1 and TRBJ1-4, is SAVISQKPSRDICQRGTSLTIQCQVDSQVTMMFWYRQQPGQSLTLIATANQGSEATYESGFVIDKFPISRPNLTFSTLTVSNMSPEDSSIYLCSVERDEKLFFGSGTQLSVL.